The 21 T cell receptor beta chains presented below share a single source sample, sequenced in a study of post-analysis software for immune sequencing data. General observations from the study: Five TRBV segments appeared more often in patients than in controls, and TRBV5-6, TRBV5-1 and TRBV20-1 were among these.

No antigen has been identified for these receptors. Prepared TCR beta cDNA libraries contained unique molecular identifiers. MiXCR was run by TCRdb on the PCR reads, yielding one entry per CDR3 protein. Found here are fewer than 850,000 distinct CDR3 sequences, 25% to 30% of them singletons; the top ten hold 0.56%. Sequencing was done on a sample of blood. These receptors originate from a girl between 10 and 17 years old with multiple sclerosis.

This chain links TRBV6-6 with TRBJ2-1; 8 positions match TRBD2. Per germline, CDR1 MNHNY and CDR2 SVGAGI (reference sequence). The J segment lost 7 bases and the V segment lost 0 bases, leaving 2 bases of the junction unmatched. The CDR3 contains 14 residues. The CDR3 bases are TGTGCCAGCAGTTACTCCGGGGGGGGTAATGAGCAGTTCTTC. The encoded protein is CASSYSGGGNEQFF.

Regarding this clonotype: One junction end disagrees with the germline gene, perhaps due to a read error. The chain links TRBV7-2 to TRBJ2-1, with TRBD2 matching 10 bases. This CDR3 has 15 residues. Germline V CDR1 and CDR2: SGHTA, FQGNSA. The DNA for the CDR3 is TGTGCCAGCAGCTTATCTAGCGGGAGTTCCAATAAGCAGTTCTTC. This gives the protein CASSLSSGSSNKQFF.

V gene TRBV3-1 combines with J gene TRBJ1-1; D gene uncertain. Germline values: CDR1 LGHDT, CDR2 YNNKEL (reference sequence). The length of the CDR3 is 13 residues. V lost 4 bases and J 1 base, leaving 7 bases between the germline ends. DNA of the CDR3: TGTGCCAGCAGCCGTCCGGCGAACACTGAAGCTTTCTTT. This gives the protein CASSRPANTEAFF.

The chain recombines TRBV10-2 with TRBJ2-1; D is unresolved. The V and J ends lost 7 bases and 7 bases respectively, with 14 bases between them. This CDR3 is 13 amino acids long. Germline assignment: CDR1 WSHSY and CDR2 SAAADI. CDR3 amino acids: CASTPRVGNEQFF. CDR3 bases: TGCGCCAGCACTCCACGGGTTGGAAATGAGCAGTTCTTC.

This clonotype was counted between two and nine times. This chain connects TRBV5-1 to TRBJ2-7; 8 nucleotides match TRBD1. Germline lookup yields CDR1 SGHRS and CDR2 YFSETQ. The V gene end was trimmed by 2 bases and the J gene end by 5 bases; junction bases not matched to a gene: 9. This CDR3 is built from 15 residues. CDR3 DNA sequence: TGCGCCAGCAGCTTCACGGACAGGGTGTTCGACGAGCAGTACTTC. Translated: CASSFTDRVFDEQYF.

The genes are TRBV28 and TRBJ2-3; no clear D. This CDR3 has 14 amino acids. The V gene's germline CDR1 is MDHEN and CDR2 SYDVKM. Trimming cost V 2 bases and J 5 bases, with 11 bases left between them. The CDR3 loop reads CASSLTPAGDTQYF. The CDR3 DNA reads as TGTGCCAGCAGTTTAACTCCAGCTGGAGATACGCAGTATTTT.

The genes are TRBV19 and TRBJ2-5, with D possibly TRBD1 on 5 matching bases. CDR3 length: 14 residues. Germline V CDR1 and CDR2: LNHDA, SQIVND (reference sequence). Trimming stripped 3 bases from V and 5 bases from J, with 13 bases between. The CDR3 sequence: CASSIGRASETQYF. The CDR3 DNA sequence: TGTGCCAGTAGTATCGGCAGGGCGTCCGAGACCCAGTACTTC.

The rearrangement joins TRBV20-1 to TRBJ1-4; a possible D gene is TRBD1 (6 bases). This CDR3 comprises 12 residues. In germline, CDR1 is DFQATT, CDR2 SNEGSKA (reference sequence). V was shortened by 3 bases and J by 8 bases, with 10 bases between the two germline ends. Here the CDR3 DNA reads TGCAGTGCTAGGGGGGCTGGCGAAAAACTGTTTTTT. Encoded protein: CSARGAGEKLFF.

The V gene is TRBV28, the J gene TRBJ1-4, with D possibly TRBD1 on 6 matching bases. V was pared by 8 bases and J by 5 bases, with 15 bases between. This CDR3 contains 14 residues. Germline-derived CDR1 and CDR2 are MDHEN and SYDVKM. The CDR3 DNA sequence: TGTGCCAGCTCCGAACAGGGCCTAAATGAAAAACTGTTTTTT. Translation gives CASSEQGLNEKLFF.

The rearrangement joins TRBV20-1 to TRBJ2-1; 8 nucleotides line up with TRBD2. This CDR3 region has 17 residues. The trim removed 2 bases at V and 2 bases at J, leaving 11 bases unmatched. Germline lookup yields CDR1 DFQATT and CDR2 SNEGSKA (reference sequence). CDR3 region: CSARRTGAGGPYNEQFF. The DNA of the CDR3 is TGCAGTGCTAGAAGAACCGGGGCGGGGGGACCCTACAATGAGCAGTTCTTC.

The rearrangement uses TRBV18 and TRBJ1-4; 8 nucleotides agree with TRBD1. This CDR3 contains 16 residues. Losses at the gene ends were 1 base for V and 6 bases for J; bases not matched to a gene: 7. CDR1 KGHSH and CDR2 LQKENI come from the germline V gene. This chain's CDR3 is CASSPRIATGDEKLFF. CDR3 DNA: TGTGCCAGCTCACCACGTATAGCGACAGGGGATGAAAAACTGTTTTTT.

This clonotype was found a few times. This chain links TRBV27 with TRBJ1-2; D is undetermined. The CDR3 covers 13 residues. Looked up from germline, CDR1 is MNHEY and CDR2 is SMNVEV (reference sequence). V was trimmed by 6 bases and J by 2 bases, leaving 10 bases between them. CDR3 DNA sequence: TGTGCCAGCAGGACCGGACGGAACTATGGCTACACCTTC. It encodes CASRTGRNYGYTF.

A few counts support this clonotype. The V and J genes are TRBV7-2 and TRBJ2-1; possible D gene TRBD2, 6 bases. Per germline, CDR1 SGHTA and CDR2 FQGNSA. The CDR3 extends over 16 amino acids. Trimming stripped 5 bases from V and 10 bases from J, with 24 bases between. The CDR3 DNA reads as TGTGCCAGCAGCCCCGGAGGGGCTAACCGCCGCGCCGAGCAGTTCTTC. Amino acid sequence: CASSPGGANRRAEQFF. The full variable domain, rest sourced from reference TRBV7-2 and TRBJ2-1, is GAGVSQSPSNKVTEKGKDVELRCDPISGHTALYWYRQSLGQGLEFLIYFQGNSAPDKSGLPSDRFSAERTGGSVSTLTIQRTQQEDSAVYLCASSPGGANRRAEQFFGPGTRLTVL.

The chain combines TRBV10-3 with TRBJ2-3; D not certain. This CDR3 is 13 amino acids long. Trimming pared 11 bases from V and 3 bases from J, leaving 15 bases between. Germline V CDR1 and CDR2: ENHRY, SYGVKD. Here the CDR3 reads CAAQSGSTDTQYF. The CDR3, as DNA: TGTGCCGCCCAGTCCGGATCAACAGATACGCAGTATTTT.

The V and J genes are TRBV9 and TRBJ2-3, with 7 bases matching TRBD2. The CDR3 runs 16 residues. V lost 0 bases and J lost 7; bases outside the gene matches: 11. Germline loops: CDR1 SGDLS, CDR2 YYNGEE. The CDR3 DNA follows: TGTGCCAGCAGCGTAGCACTAGCGCCCTCAGAAAATACGCAGTATTTT. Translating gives CASSVALAPSENTQYF.

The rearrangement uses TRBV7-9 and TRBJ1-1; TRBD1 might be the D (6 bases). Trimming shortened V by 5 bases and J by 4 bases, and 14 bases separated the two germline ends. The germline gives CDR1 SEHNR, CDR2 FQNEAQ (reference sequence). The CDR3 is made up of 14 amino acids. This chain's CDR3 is CASSAAGETTEAFF. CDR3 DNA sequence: TGTGCCAGCAGCGCCGCAGGGGAGACCACTGAAGCTTTCTTT. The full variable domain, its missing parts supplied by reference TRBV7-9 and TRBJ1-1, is DTGVSQNPRHKITKRGQNVTFRCDPISEHNRLYWYRQTLGQGPEFLTYFQNEAQLEKSRLLSDRFSAERPKGSFSTLEIQRTEQGDSAMYLCASSAAGETTEAFFGQGTRLTVV.

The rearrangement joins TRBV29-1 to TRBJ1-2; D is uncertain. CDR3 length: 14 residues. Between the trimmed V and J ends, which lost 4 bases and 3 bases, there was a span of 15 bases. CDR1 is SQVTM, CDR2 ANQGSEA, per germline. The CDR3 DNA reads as TGCAGCGTTGTGCCGGAGTCGGAGTACTATGGCTACACCTTC. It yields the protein CSVVPESEYYGYTF.

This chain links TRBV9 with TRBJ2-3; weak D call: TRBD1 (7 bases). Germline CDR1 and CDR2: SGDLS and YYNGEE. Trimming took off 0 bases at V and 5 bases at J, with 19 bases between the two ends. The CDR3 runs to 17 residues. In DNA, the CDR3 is TGTGCCAGCAGCGTAGCGCAGGCAGGGGGGAACCAAGATACGCAGTATTTT. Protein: CASSVAQAGGNQDTQYF.

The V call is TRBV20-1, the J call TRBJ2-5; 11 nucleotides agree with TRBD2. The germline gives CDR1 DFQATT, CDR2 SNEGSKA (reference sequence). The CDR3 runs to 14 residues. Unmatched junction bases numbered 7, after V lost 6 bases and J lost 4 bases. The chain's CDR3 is CSARSGGATETQYF. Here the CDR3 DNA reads TGCAGTGCCCGTAGCGGGGGGGCCACAGAGACCCAGTACTTC.

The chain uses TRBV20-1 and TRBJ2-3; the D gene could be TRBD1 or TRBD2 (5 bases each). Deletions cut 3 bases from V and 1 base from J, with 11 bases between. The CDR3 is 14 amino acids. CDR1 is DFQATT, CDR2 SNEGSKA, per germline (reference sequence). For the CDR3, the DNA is TGCAGTGCTAGTCCATTGGGGGGCACAGATACGCAGTATTTT. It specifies CSASPLGGTDTQYF.

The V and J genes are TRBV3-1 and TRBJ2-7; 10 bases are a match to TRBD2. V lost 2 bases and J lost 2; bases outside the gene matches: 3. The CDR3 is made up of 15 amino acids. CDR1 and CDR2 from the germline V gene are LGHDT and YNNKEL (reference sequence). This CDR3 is CASSQSAGGPYEQYF. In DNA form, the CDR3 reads TGTGCCAGCAGCCAATCAGCGGGAGGGCCCTACGAGCAGTACTTC.